Given below is one T cell receptor beta chain in context. Its antigen is still unknown. Vbeta (60) and Jbeta (13) primers were used in the PCR. TCRdb keeps only in-frame clones here, not all; method: immunoSEQ multiplex PCR. This sample has about 160,000 clones, with approximately 74% found just once. The germline gives CDR1 SGHDN, CDR2 FVKESK. The CDR3 extends over 14 amino acids. The V segment lost 5 bases and the J segment 3 bases; nucleotides outside the gene matches: 3. The data stem from a study of cytomegalovirus exposure and HLA in healthy donors. Study-level information: Earlier results showed 117 million unique TCR beta sequences derived from roughly 180 million T cells.

Study conclusions and caveats: The presence/absence work took it that sequencing depth was about the same across donors.

The sequencing sample was made of PBMCs. The TCR comes from a young woman in good health and CMV-seronegative. The V gene is TRBV14, the J gene TRBJ2-7; 11 nucleotides line up with TRBD1. The DNA for the CDR3 is TGTGCCAGCAGCTGGGGGACAGGGGGCTACGAGCAGTACTTC. This encodes CASSWGTGGYEQYF.